The T cell receptor (beta chain) described here comes from a study of blood T cell repertoires in COVID-19. About the study: Samples representing acute and convalescent COVID-19 were sourced from the United States, Italy and Spain. T cells, B-cell-depleted T cells, or PBMCs provided the cDNA or gDNA that served as material.

CDR1 ENHRY and CDR2 SYGVKD come from the germline V gene. V shed 7 bases, J shed 2 bases, and the junction held 8 bases outside the gene matches. CDR3 length equals 15 residues. Generated by immunoSEQ multiplex PCR, the TCRdb table keeps only in-frame clones and is missing some. Of about 98,000 clones in the sample, over 70% were seen once. The sequence came from a woman aged 80 or over with acute or convalescent COVID-19. Sequenced: peripheral blood. The chain links TRBV10-3 to TRBJ2-3, with TRBD2 matching over 8 bases. The DNA for the CDR3 is TGTGCCATCACCCGGGAGGGGGGGTACACAGATACGCAGTATTTT. Its translation: CAITREGGYTDTQYF.